This T cell receptor beta chain stems from a study of blood T cell repertoires in COVID-19. Overall study: Sources were T cells, B-cell-depleted T cells, or PBMCs; the material itself was cDNA or gDNA.

Germline CDR1 is MNHNS and CDR2 is SASEGT. V dropped 4 bases and J dropped 3; count of bases not matched to a gene: 8. The CDR3 is 16 residues long. The data were produced by immunoSEQ multiplex PCR, yet TCRdb's version contains in-frame clones alone and is incomplete. The sample has around 370,000 clones, more than 75% seen once. A Seattle source enrolled patients during active infection and followed them longitudinally. The V call is TRBV6-1, the J call TRBJ2-5, with TRBD2 matching over 10 bases. The clonotype comes from a woman in her fifties or sixties with COVID-19, enrolled during active disease. The source material was peripheral blood. The CDR3 nucleotides are TGTGCCAGCAGTGTTTGGAGCGGGAGGGCCGAAGAGACCCAGTACTTC. It translates to CASSVWSGRAEETQYF.